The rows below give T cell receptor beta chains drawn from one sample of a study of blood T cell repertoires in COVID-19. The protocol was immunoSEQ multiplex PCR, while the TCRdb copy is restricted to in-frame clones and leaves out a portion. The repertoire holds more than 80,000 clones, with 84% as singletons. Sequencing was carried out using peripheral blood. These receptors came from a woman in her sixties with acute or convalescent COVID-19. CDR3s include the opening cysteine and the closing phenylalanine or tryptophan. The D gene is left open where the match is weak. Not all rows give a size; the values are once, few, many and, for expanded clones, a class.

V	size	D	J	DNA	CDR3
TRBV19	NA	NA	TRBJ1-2	TGTGCCAGTAGTATTCCGGGACACCTCTCCTTGGGTATCTATGGCTACACCTTC	CASSIPGHLSLGIYGYTF
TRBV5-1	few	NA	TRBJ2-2	TGCGCCAGCAGCCTGGGATCGGGACAGAACACCGGGGAGCTGTTTTTT	CASSLGSGQNTGELFF
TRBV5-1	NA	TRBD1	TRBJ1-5	TGCGCCAGCAGCCTGGGACAGGGTAGCCAGCCCCAGCATTTT	CASSLGQGSQPQHF
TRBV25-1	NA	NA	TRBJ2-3	TGTGCCAGCCGAAGGGGGAGTTCAGATACGCAGTATTTT	CASRRGSSDTQYF
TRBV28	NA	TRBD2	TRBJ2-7	TGTGCCAGCAGTTCGCCGGGACTAGGTGGGAGAAAGCAGTACTTC	CASSSPGLGGRKQYF
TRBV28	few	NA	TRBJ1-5	TGTGCCAGCAGTTTATCTACGGGGAGCAATCAGCCCCAGCATTTT	CASSLSTGSNQPQHF
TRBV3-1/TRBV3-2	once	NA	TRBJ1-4	TGTGCCAGCAGCCAATACGTAGGGGGTACTAATGAAAAACTGTTTTTT	CASSQYVGGTNEKLFF
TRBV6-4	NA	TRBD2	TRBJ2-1	TGTGCCAGCAGTGACTCCGCTAGCGGGACCTACAATGAGCAGTTCTTC	CASSDSASGTYNEQFF
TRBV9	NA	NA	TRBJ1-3	TGTGCCAGCACCCGATCAGGGTTAGGGTCTGGAAACACCATATATTTT	CASTRSGLGSGNTIYF
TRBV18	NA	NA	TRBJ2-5	TGTGCCAGCTCACAGAGACTGGAGACCCAGTACTTC	CASSQRLETQYF
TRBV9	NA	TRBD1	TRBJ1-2	TGTGCCAGCAGCGGTACAGGGGGCAGTGGCTACACCTTC	CASSGTGGSGYTF
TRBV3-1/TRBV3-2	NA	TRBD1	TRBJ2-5	TGTGCCAGCAGCCTCCCCGGGACAGGGGAGGAGACCCAGTACTTC	CASSLPGTGEETQYF
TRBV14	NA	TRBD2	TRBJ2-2	TGTGCCAGCAGCCGCTTCCTTAGCGGGGCTAGGACCGGGGAGCTGTTTTTT	CASSRFLSGARTGELFF
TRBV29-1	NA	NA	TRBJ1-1	TGCAGCGTTGGGAGGGCAGAAGACACTGAAGCTTTCTTT	CSVGRAEDTEAFF
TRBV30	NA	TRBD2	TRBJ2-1	TGTGCCGGCTCCATAGGCGCGGGAGTAGGCAATGAGCAGTTCTTC	CAGSIGAGVGNEQFF
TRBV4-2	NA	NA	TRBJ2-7	TGTGCCAGCAGCCCATTGGTTCGGACACCCTACGAGCAGTACTTC	CASSPLVRTPYEQYF
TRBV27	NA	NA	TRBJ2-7	TGTGCCAGCGCCCCCTTCGCCTACTACGAGCAGTACTTC	CASAPFAYYEQYF
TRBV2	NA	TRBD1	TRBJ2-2	TGTGCCAGCAGTGTACAGGGGCAGACCGGGGAGCTGTTTTTT	CASSVQGQTGELFF
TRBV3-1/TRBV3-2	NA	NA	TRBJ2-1	TGTGCCAGCAGCCAATCTGGTGGAACAGGTCACAATGAGCAGTTCTTC	CASSQSGGTGHNEQFF
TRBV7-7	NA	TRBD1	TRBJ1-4	TGTGCCAGCAGCCCAGGGACAGGGGTTACTAATGAAAAACTGTTTTTT	CASSPGTGVTNEKLFF
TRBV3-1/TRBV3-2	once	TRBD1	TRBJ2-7	TGTGCCAGCAGCCAAGAACCACAGGGGGTCGAGCAGTACTTC	CASSQEPQGVEQYF
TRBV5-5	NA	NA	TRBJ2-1	TGTGCCAGCAGCCTCGGACTCTCAACAATTTACAATGAGCAGTTCTTC	CASSLGLSTIYNEQFF
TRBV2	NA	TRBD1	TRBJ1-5	TGTGCCAGCAGCAGGGACAGGCTCGGCTTCGGGCAGCCCCAGCATTTT	CASSRDRLGFGQPQHF
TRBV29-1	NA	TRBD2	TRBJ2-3	TGCAGCGTTGAAGATCCCAGACTAGCGGGAGACGCAGATACGCAGTATTTT	CSVEDPRLAGDADTQYF
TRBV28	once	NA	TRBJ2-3	TGTGCCAGCAGCCCCAGGGTTCCCTCAAGCTATACGCAGTATTTT	CASSPRVPSSYTQYF
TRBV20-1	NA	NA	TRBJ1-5	TGCAGTGCTAGTGATTTTTCGGGGGGAGGGGATAGCAATCAGCCCCAGCATTTT	CSASDFSGGGDSNQPQHF
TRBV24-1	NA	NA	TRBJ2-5	TGTGCCACCAGTGATTCCAGGGATGGAAGAGAGACCCAGTACTTC	CATSDSRDGRETQYF
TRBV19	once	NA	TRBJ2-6	TGTGCCAGTCATAAACAAAGCTCTGGGGCCAACGTCCTGACTTTC	CASHKQSSGANVLTF
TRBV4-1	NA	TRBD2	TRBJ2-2	TGCGCCAGCAAGGCGCGGGGGGGCCCCAGCGGGGAGCTGTTTTTT	CASKARGGPSGELFF
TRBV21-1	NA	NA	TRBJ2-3	TGTGCCAGCAGCAGGCAGCGGGGTGCAGATACGCAGTATTTT	CASSRQRGADTQYF
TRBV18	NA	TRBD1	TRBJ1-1	TGTGCCAGCTCACCATCGCTAAGGGGGCAGACTGAAGCTTTCTTT	CASSPSLRGQTEAFF
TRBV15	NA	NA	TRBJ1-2	TGTGCCACCAGCAGAGGGGGCGATGGCTATGGCTACACCTTC	CATSRGGDGYGYTF
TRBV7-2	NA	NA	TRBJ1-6	TGTGCCAGCAGTCCCGACGGGTCCTATAATTCACCCCTCCACTTT	CASSPDGSYNSPLHF
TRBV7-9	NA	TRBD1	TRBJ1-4	TGTGCCAGCAGAGATAGTGGGACAGGGATTAATGAAAAACTGTTTTTT	CASRDSGTGINEKLFF
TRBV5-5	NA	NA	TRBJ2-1	TGTGCCAGCAGCACAGGACAGAGCGGCAATGAGCAGTTCTTC	CASSTGQSGNEQFF
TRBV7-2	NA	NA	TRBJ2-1	TGTGCCAGCAGCTTAGTCCGACTAGTCGGGGGTATCTACAATGAGCAGTTCTTC	CASSLVRLVGGIYNEQFF
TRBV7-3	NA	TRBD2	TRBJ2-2	TGTGCCAGCAGCTTCTCTAGCGGGAGCCGGACCGGGGAGCTGTTTTTT	CASSFSSGSRTGELFF
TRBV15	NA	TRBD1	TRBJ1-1	TGTGCCACCAGCAGTGGGGTGACAGGGGGCACTGAAGCTTTCTTT	CATSSGVTGGTEAFF
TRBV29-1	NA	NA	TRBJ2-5	TGCAGCGTTGGTGAGGGTCCGGAGACCCAGTACTTC	CSVGEGPETQYF